Listed below are T cell receptor beta chains from one sample, sequenced in a study of regulatory T cells in long-lasting Graves disease. A single record per CDR3 protein comes from TCRdb applying MiXCR to the multiplex PCR reads. This table holds hundreds of thousands of distinct CDR3 sequences, roughly 14% found once. This sample was shared with a second study, whose subject was T cells in Graves' hyperthyroidism and ophthalmopathy.

The source material was peripheral blood mononuclear cells (PBMCs), sampled at new diagnosis, from a patient treated with antithyroid drugs. The receptors stem from a man aged 25 to 40 with Graves disease. Each CDR3 is given with its conserved first and last residue. A D gene is named only where the DNA matches it firmly. Not every row has a clone size; where given, it reads once, few, many or a size class.

clone size	V gene	J gene	D gene	CDR3 protein	CDR3 DNA
many	TRBV11-2	TRBJ2-3	TRBD2	CASSRLAGGPYF	TGTGCCAGCAGCAGACTAGCGGGAGGTCCGTATTTT
many	TRBV12-3/TRBV12-4	TRBJ1-6	-	CASSLNSPLHF	TGTGCCAGCAGTCTTAATTCACCCCTCCACTTT
many	TRBV2	TRBJ2-7	-	CATSHPGYEQYF	TGTGCCACCTCGCACCCGGGCTATGAGCAGTACTTC
many	TRBV6-1	TRBJ2-7	-	CASDAGGVPYEQYF	TGTGCCAGCGACGCCGGTGGCGTCCCCTACGAGCAGTACTTC
-	TRBV18	TRBJ1-1	-	CASSPPQGSNTEAFF	TGTGCCAGCTCACCCCCCCAGGGTTCGAACACTGAAGCTTTCTTT
many	TRBV7-2	TRBJ2-5	-	CASSFRQEETQYF	TGTGCCAGCAGCTTCCGACAAGAAGAGACCCAGTACTTC
many	TRBV9	TRBJ2-7	TRBD2	CASSVRARTSGGRSYEQYF	TGTGCCAGCAGCGTGAGGGCAAGAACTAGCGGGGGACGATCCTACGAGCAGTACTTC
-	TRBV5-5	TRBJ2-7	TRBD2	CASSSSGRIGHEQYF	TGTGCCAGCAGCTCTAGCGGGAGGATAGGACACGAGCAGTACTTC
many	TRBV7-2	TRBJ2-7	-	CASSFSGTSGEQYF	TGTGCCAGCAGCTTCTCCGGGACCTCTGGGGAGCAGTACTTT
-	TRBV3-1	TRBJ1-2	-	CASSSRGVANYGYTF	TGTGCCAGCAGCAGCCGGGGCGTAGCTAACTATGGCTACACCTTC
-	TRBV12-3/TRBV12-4	TRBJ2-1	-	CASRSGARIEQFF	TGTGCCAGCAGGTCCGGGGCTAGAATTGAGCAGTTCTTC
-	TRBV19	TRBJ2-1	-	CASSNRNEQFF	TGTGCCAGTAGCAATAGGAATGAGCAGTTCTTC
many	TRBV19	TRBJ1-5	TRBD1	CASNTQGRGYQPQHF	TGTGCCAGTAACACACAGGGGCGCGGGTATCAGCCCCAGCATTTT
many	TRBV12-3/TRBV12-4	TRBJ1-2	-	CASSLSEIYGYTF	TGTGCCAGCAGCTTATCAGAGATCTATGGCTACACCTTC
many	TRBV11-1	TRBJ2-1	-	CASSFQDSSYNEQFF	TGTGCCAGCAGCTTTCAGGACTCCTCCTACAATGAGCAGTTCTTC
many	TRBV6-5	TRBJ2-3	-	CASSYRAPDTQYF	TGTGCCAGCAGTTACAGGGCTCCAGATACGCAGTATTTT
few	TRBV5-1	TRBJ1-2	-	CASSPTRGDYGYTF	TGCGCCAGCAGCCCAACCAGGGGTGACTATGGCTACACCTTC
many	TRBV25-1	TRBJ2-6	-	CASSEGVSGANVLTF	TGTGCCAGCAGTGAAGGGGTCTCTGGGGCCAACGTCCTGACTTTC
few	TRBV19	TRBJ1-1	TRBD1	CASSIGTGAHTEAFF	TGTGCCAGTAGTATCGGCACAGGGGCCCACACTGAAGCTTTCTTT
-	TRBV19	TRBJ2-7	TRBD1	CASSRTGKTYEQYF	TGTGCCAGTAGTAGGACAGGGAAAACCTACGAGCAGTACTTC
many	TRBV27	TRBJ2-7	TRBD2	CASSLLAGGSAEQYF	TGTGCCAGCAGTTTACTAGCGGGAGGGTCAGCCGAGCAGTACTTC
many	TRBV12-3/TRBV12-4	TRBJ2-5	-	CASSLWDTGETQYF	TGTGCCAGCAGTTTATGGGACACTGGAGAGACCCAGTACTTC
many	TRBV7-8	TRBJ2-1	TRBD2	CASSSLADGTYNEQFF	TGTGCCAGCAGCTCACTAGCGGATGGTACCTACAATGAGCAGTTCTTC
many	TRBV24-1	TRBJ1-2	-	CATSDEIYGYTF	TGTGCCACCAGTGATGAAATCTATGGCTACACCTTC
-	TRBV3-1	TRBJ2-7	-	CASSQVLKDEQYF	TGTGCCAGCAGCCAAGTCTTGAAAGACGAGCAGTACTTC
many	TRBV7-3	TRBJ2-7	TRBD2	CASSPLAAVWYEQYF	TGTGCCAGCAGCCCACTAGCGGCGGTCTGGTACGAGCAGTACTTC
many	TRBV2	TRBJ1-5	-	CASSVGVRNQPQHF	TGTGCCAGCAGTGTAGGGGTTCGAAATCAGCCCCAGCATTTT
-	TRBV6-1	TRBJ1-1	-	CASSEAPPQGADTEAFF	TGTGCCAGCAGTGAAGCGCCCCCACAGGGCGCGGACACTGAAGCTTTCTTT
few	TRBV3-1	TRBJ2-5	TRBD2	CASSLPGTSQETQYF	TGTGCCAGCAGCCTCCCCGGGACTAGCCAAGAGACCCAGTACTTC
-	TRBV20-1	TRBJ2-1	TRBD2	CSAVSGTVYNEQFF	TGCAGTGCTGTTAGCGGGACGGTCTACAATGAGCAGTTCTTC
many	TRBV5-6	TRBJ2-3	TRBD2	CASSLARLAGFTDTQYF	TGTGCCAGCAGCTTGGCCCGACTAGCGGGGTTCACAGATACGCAGTATTTT
-	TRBV30	TRBJ1-4	TRBD1	CAGSRRGRAEKLFF	TGTGCCGGGTCTCGAAGGGGGCGGGCAGAAAAACTGTTTTTT
few	TRBV10-2	TRBJ1-5	TRBD1	CASSPGQGPNQPQHF	TGCGCCAGCAGTCCTGGACAGGGGCCGAATCAGCCCCAGCATTTT
-	TRBV6-4	TRBJ2-2	TRBD2	CASSVAGTGELFF	TGTGCCAGCAGTGTAGCGGGCACCGGGGAGCTGTTTTTT
few	TRBV29-1	TRBJ2-1	-	CSVMGEQFF	TGCAGCGTGATGGGTGAGCAGTTCTTC
-	TRBV3-1	TRBJ2-1	TRBD2	CASSHNGEGYNEQFF	TGTGCCAGCAGCCATAACGGGGAGGGCTACAATGAGCAGTTCTTC
once	TRBV10-3	TRBJ2-5	TRBD1	CAISETRDRGETQYF	TGTGCCATCAGTGAGACTAGGGACAGGGGAGAGACCCAGTACTTC
many	TRBV12-3/TRBV12-4	TRBJ2-1	-	CASSLDSGVGNEQFF	TGTGCCAGCAGTTTAGATAGCGGAGTCGGAAATGAGCAGTTCTTC
-	TRBV29-1	TRBJ1-2	TRBD1	CSVEGRDRANYDYTF	TGCAGCGTTGAAGGTCGGGACAGGGCTAACTATGACTACACCTTC
many	TRBV11-2	TRBJ2-7	-	CASSLVRSSYEQYF	TGTGCCAGCAGCTTAGTGCGGAGCTCCTACGAGCAGTACTTC
many	TRBV29-1	TRBJ1-4	TRBD1	CSVGTGDTEKLFF	TGCAGCGTTGGGACAGGGGATACTGAAAAACTGTTTTTT
few	TRBV7-9	TRBJ1-2	TRBD1	CASNSLPTRTGEYGYTF	TGTGCCAGCAACTCTCTCCCCACCCGGACAGGGGAGTATGGCTACACCTTC
many	TRBV20-1	TRBJ1-1	TRBD1	CSAPRDREVNTEAFF	TGCAGTGCCCCCCGGGACAGGGAAGTGAACACTGAAGCTTTCTTT
many	TRBV20-1	TRBJ2-7	-	CSAPRGGDEQYF	TGCAGTGCTCCCCGCGGCGGGGACGAGCAGTACTTC
many	TRBV6-5	TRBJ2-1	-	CASSYKNYNEQFF	TGTGCCAGCAGTTACAAGAATTACAATGAGCAGTTCTTC
-	TRBV14	TRBJ2-1	TRBD2	CASSQASGALNEQFF	TGTGCCAGCAGCCAAGCTAGCGGGGCCCTCAATGAGCAGTTCTTC
few	TRBV7-9	TRBJ1-1	-	CASSQTSGFTEAFF	TGTGCCAGCAGCCAAACTTCAGGTTTCACTGAAGCTTTCTTT
many	TRBV27	TRBJ2-2	-	CASSFLWGGELFF	TGTGCCAGCAGTTTTCTTTGGGGCGGGGAGCTGTTTTTT
-	TRBV20-1	TRBJ1-4	-	CSARRGAEEKLFF	TGCAGTGCTAGGAGGGGGGCGGAAGAAAAACTGTTTTTT
many	TRBV24-1	TRBJ1-1	-	CATSSWTNTEAFF	TGTGCCACCAGCTCCTGGACAAACACTGAAGCTTTCTTT
few	TRBV15	TRBJ2-1	-	CATSGRAGAPVDNEQFF	TGTGCCACCAGCGGGAGGGCAGGGGCTCCCGTCGACAATGAGCAGTTCTTC
many	TRBV30	TRBJ2-5	TRBD2	CAWSVLAGKETQYF	TGTGCCTGGAGTGTACTAGCGGGAAAAGAGACCCAGTACTTC
few	TRBV7-9	TRBJ2-7	TRBD2	CASSSWTSGRYEQYF	TGTGCCAGCAGCTCCTGGACTAGCGGGAGGTACGAGCAGTACTTC
-	TRBV20-1	TRBJ2-7	-	CSANSAAPSYEQYF	TGCAGTGCCAATAGCGCCGCCCCCTCCTACGAGCAGTACTTC
many	TRBV28	TRBJ1-6	-	CASRGSSGAAHNSPLHF	TGTGCCAGCAGGGGGTCGAGTGGGGCGGCCCATAATTCACCCCTCCACTTT